These T cell receptor beta chains were read from a single sample in a study of T cell responses to AZD1222 COVID-19 vaccine. Profiling relied on immunoSEQ multiplex PCR, and the TCRdb table lists in-frame clones only, not all of them. There are some 190,000 clones in the sample; 92% occur only once, and 1% to 1.5% lies in the top ten. Specimen: peripheral blood, collected on day 0 of AZD1222 vaccination. The receptors derive from an adult in good health. Each CDR3 is given with its conserved first and last residue. D genes are given only for firm matches. Expanded clones get a size class; other rows say once, few or many, or leave the size out.

D gene	V gene	clone size	J gene	CDR3 protein	CDR3 DNA
-	TRBV20-1	-	TRBJ1-1	CSANQPLGAFF	TGCAGTGCTAACCAACCCCTGGGGGCTTTCTTT
-	TRBV5-4	-	TRBJ2-7	CASSLDRTYEQYF	TGTGCCAGCAGCTTGGACAGGACCTACGAGCAGTACTTC
-	TRBV12-5	-	TRBJ1-5	CASGPSGGGGNQPQHF	TGTGCTAGTGGACCGTCAGGAGGAGGAGGCAATCAGCCCCAGCATTTT
-	TRBV28	-	TRBJ1-1	CASYLGEAFF	TGTGCCAGTTATTTGGGTGAAGCTTTCTTT
-	TRBV6-5	-	TRBJ1-3	CASSYGQRFGNTIYF	TGTGCCAGCAGTTACGGCCAGAGGTTTGGAAACACCATATATTTT
TRBD2	TRBV7-2	-	TRBJ2-7	CASSVSGGPAYEQYF	TGTGCCAGCAGCGTTAGCGGGGGACCTGCCTACGAGCAGTACTTC
-	TRBV28	-	TRBJ2-3	CASKRNTQYF	TGTGCCAGCAAGCGGAATACGCAGTATTTT
-	TRBV11-2	-	TRBJ1-1	CASSFVTLGATEAFF	TGTGCCAGCAGCTTCGTAACACTTGGGGCCACTGAAGCTTTCTTT
TRBD1	TRBV6-2/TRBV6-3	-	TRBJ1-2	CASSYHDRAGGYTF	TGTGCCAGCAGTTACCACGACAGGGCGGGTGGCTACACCTTC
TRBD1	TRBV19	-	TRBJ1-3	CASTFSGTAGNTIYF	TGTGCCAGTACCTTCTCCGGGACAGCTGGAAACACCATATATTTT
TRBD1	TRBV3-1/TRBV3-2	-	TRBJ1-2	CASSLRQGSGYGYTF	TGTGCCAGCAGCCTCCGACAGGGGTCAGGGTATGGCTACACCTTC
TRBD1	TRBV19	-	TRBJ1-2	CASSKGDRVYGYTF	TGTGCCAGTAGTAAGGGGGACAGGGTCTATGGCTACACCTTC
-	TRBV18	-	TRBJ1-2	CASSPVQSQTYGYTF	TGTGCCAGCTCACCAGTCCAGTCCCAAACCTATGGCTACACCTTC
-	TRBV29-1	few	TRBJ1-1	CSVERENTEAFF	TGCAGCGTTGAGAGGGAGAACACTGAAGCTTTCTTT
TRBD2	TRBV2	-	TRBJ2-3	CASTLAGGPDTQYF	TGTGCCAGCACCCTAGCGGGGGGGCCGGATACGCAGTATTTT
TRBD1	TRBV19	-	TRBJ2-3	CASSLDRGQDTQYF	TGTGCCAGTAGTCTGGACAGGGGACAAGATACGCAGTATTTT
TRBD2	TRBV5-4	-	TRBJ2-3	CASSLRRGNTDTQYF	TGTGCCAGCAGCTTACGGCGGGGGAACACAGATACGCAGTATTTT
TRBD1	TRBV6-2/TRBV6-3	-	TRBJ1-4	CASSYSLGQGTTNEKLFF	TGTGCCAGCAGCTACTCTCTGGGACAGGGAACGACTAATGAAAAACTGTTTTTT